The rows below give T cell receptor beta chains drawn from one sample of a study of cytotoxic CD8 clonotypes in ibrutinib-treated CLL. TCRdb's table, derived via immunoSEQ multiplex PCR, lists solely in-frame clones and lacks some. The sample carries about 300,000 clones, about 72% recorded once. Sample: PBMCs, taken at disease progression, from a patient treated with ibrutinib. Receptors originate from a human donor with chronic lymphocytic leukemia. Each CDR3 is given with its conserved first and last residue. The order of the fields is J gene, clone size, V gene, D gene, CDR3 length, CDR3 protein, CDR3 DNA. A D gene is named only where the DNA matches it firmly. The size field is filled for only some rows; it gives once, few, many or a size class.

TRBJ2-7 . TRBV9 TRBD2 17 CASSVALGGVPDYEQYF TGTGCCAGCAGCGTGGCCCTCGGGGGGGTCCCAGACTACGAGCAGTACTTC
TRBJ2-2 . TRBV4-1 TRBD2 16 CASSLSGRADTGELFF TGCGCCAGCAGCCTTAGCGGGAGGGCCGACACCGGGGAGCTGTTTTTT
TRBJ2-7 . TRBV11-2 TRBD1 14 CASSLRGLSYEQYF TGTGCCAGCAGCTTAAGGGGGCTTTCCTACGAGCAGTACTTC
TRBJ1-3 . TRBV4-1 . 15 CASSQEGTSGNTIYF TGCGCCAGCAGCCAAGAGGGCACCTCTGGAAACACCATATATTTT
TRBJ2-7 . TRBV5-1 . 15 CASSPEPGLLLEQYF TGCGCCAGCAGCCCCGAACCGGGACTCCTTCTCGAGCAGTACTTC
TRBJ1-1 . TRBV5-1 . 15 CASSLAGGPGTEAFF TGCGCCAGCAGCTTGGCCGGGGGGCCGGGCACTGAAGCTTTCTTT
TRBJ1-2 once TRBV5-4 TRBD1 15 CASSQGQGPNYGYTF TGTGCCAGCAGCCAAGGACAGGGACCTAACTATGGCTACACCTTC
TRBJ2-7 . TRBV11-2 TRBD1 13 CASSLAIRGPQYF TGTGCCAGCAGCTTAGCCATCAGGGGGCCGCAGTACTTC
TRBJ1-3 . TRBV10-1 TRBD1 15 CASSDQGTVGNTIYF TGCGCCAGCAGTGACCAGGGGACAGTTGGAAACACCATATATTTT
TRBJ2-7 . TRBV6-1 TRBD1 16 CASSEARINRGFEQYF TGTGCCAGCAGTGAAGCGCGGATTAACAGGGGATTCGAGCAGTACTTC
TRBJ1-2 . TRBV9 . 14 CASSPGGWRYGYTF TGTGCCAGCAGCCCTGGGGGGTGGCGGTATGGCTACACCTTC
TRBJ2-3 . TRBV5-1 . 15 CASSLAGTSTDTQYF TGCGCCAGCAGCTTGGCAGGAACTAGCACAGATACGCAGTATTTT
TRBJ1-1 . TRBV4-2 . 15 CASSQVGGPYTEAFF TGTGCCAGCAGCCAAGTCGGCGGTCCGTACACTGAAGCTTTCTTT
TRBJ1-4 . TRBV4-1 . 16 CASSQARGATNEKLFF TGCGCCAGCAGCCAAGCGAGGGGGGCAACTAATGAAAAACTGTTTTTT
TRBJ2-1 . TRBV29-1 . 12 CSVATSDTEQFF TGCAGCGTCGCAACGTCCGACACTGAGCAGTTCTTC
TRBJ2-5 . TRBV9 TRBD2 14 CASSVSGMGETQYF TGTGCCAGCAGCGTTAGCGGGATGGGAGAGACCCAGTACTTC
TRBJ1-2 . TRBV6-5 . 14 CASSYIWQAYGYTF TGTGCCAGCAGTTACATCTGGCAGGCCTACGGCTACACCTTC
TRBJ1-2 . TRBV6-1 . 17 CASSEALLRVSLYGYTF TGTGCCAGCAGTGAAGCTCTCTTGAGGGTGTCACTCTATGGCTACACCTTC
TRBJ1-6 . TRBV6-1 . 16 CASSDRAGTVNSPLHF TGTGCCAGCAGTGATCGTGCCGGGACCGTAAATTCACCCCTCCACTTT
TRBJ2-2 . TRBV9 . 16 CASSVAARAATGELFF TGTGCCAGCAGCGTAGCAGCTAGGGCAGCCACCGGGGAGCTGTTTTTT
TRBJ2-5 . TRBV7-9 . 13 CASSLLIQETQYF TGTGCCAGCAGCTTATTGATTCAAGAGACCCAGTACTTC
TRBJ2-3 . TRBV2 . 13 CASSRQRGDTQYF TGTGCCAGCAGTAGGCAAAGGGGGGATACGCAGTATTTT
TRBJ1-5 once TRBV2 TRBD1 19 CASSAILGDRGLRNQPQHF TGTGCCAGCAGTGCTATCCTTGGGGACAGGGGTCTCCGCAATCAGCCCCAGCATTTT
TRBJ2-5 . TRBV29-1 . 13 CSVDFRRKETQYF TGCAGCGTTGATTTCCGACGGAAAGAGACCCAGTACTTC
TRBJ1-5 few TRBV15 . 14 CATSSRRGNQPQHF TGTGCCACCAGCTCCAGGAGGGGGAATCAGCCCCAGCATTTT
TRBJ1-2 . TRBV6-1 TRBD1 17 CASSARDRGRGGYGYTF TGTGCCAGCAGTGCCCGGGACAGGGGGCGTGGTGGCTATGGCTACACCTTC
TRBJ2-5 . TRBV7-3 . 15 CASSLSGKSGETQYF TGTGCCAGCAGCTTAAGTGGGAAGTCCGGGGAGACCCAGTACTTC
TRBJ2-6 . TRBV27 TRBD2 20 CASSPLPRTSGSSGANVLTF TGTGCCAGCAGCCCTCTCCCGCGGACTAGCGGAAGCTCTGGGGCCAACGTCCTGACTTTC
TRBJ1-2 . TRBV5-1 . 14 CASSLAAENYGYTF TGCGCCAGCAGCTTGGCGGCGGAAAACTATGGCTACACCTTC
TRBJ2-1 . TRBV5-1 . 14 CASSRESSYNEQFF TGCGCCAGCAGTCGGGAGAGCTCCTACAATGAGCAGTTCTTC
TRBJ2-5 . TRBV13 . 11 CASSIQETQYF TGTGCCAGCAGCATTCAAGAGACCCAGTACTTC
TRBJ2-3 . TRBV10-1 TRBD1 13 CASSKDRADTQYF TGCGCCAGCAGTAAGGACAGGGCAGATACGCAGTATTTT
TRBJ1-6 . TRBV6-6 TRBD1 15 CASSGDRGLSVALHF TGTGCCAGCAGCGGGGACAGGGGCCTATCGGTGGCCCTCCACTTT
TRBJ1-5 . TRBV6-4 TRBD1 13 CASSLTGGGPQHF TGTGCCAGCAGCCTGACAGGGGGGGGGCCCCAGCATTTT
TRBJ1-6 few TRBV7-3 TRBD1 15 CASSPTGTDNSPLHF TGTGCCAGCAGCCCTACCGGGACAGATAATTCACCCCTCCACTTT
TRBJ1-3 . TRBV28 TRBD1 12 CASSLFRDSLYF TGTGCCAGCAGTTTATTCCGGGACAGCCTATATTTT
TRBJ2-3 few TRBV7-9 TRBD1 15 CASSSGTGSPDTQYF TGTGCCAGCAGCTCCGGGACAGGGTCTCCAGATACGCAGTATTTT
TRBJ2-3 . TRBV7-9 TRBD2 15 CASSLTSGSSDTQYF TGTGCCAGCAGTCTGACTAGCGGGAGTAGCGATACGCAGTATTTT
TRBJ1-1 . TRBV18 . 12 CASSPTGIEAFF TGTGCCAGCTCACCAACGGGAATAGAAGCTTTCTTT
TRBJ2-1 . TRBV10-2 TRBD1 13 CASRDRAYNEQFF TGCGCCAGCCGAGACAGGGCCTACAATGAGCAGTTCTTC
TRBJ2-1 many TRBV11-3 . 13 CASSPGRHGEQFF TGTGCCAGCAGCCCGGGGAGGCATGGTGAGCAGTTCTTC
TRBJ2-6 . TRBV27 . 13 CASSFRGALVLTF TGTGCCAGCAGTTTCAGAGGTGCCCTTGTCCTGACTTTC
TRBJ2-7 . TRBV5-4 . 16 CASSWRWPGGTYEQYF TGTGCCAGCAGCTGGAGGTGGCCAGGAGGGACCTACGAGCAGTACTTC
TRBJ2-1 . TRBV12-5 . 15 CASGLGWETNNEQFF TGTGCTAGTGGTTTGGGATGGGAAACTAACAATGAGCAGTTCTTC
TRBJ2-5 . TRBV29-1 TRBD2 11 CSAWGGGTQYF TGCAGCGCCTGGGGGGGAGGGACCCAGTACTTC
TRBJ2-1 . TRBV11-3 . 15 CASSSDPTSYNEQFF TGTGCCAGCAGCTCGGACCCCACCTCCTACAATGAGCAGTTCTTC
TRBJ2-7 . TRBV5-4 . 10 CASKDYEQYF TGTGCCAGCAAGGACTACGAGCAGTACTTC
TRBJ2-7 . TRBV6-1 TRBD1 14 CASSKTGGLSEQYF TGTGCCAGCAGTAAGACAGGGGGCCTATCCGAGCAGTACTTC
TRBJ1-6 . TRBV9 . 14 CASSASDYNSPLHF TGTGCCAGCAGCGCATCGGACTATAATTCACCCCTCCACTTT
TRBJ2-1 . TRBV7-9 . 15 CASSLVSLAPNEQFF TGTGCCAGCAGCTTAGTTTCTCTAGCCCCCAATGAGCAGTTCTTC
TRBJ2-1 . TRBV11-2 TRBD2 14 CASSFGGGYNEQFF TGTGCCAGCAGCTTTGGCGGGGGCTACAATGAGCAGTTCTTC
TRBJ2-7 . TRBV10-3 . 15 CAISESKGVQGEQYF TGTGCCATCAGTGAGTCGAAGGGAGTTCAGGGCGAGCAGTACTTC
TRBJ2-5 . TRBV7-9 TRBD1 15 CASSSRQGMGETQYF TGTGCCAGCAGCTCGCGACAGGGGATGGGAGAGACCCAGTACTTC